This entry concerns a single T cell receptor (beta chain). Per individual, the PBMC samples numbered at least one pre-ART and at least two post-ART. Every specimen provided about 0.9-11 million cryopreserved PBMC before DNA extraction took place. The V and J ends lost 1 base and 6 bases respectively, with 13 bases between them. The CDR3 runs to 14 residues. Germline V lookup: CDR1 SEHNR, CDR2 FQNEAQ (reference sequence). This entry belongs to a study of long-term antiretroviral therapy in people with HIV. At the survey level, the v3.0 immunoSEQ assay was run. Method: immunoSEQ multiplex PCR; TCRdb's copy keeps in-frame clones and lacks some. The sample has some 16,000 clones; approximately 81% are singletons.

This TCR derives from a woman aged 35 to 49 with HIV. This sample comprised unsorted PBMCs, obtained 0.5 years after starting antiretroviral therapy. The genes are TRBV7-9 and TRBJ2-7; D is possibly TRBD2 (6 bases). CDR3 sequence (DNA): TGTGCCAGCAGCTTAGGTGGAGGGACTGGCGAGCAGTACTTC. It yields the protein CASSLGGGTGEQYF.